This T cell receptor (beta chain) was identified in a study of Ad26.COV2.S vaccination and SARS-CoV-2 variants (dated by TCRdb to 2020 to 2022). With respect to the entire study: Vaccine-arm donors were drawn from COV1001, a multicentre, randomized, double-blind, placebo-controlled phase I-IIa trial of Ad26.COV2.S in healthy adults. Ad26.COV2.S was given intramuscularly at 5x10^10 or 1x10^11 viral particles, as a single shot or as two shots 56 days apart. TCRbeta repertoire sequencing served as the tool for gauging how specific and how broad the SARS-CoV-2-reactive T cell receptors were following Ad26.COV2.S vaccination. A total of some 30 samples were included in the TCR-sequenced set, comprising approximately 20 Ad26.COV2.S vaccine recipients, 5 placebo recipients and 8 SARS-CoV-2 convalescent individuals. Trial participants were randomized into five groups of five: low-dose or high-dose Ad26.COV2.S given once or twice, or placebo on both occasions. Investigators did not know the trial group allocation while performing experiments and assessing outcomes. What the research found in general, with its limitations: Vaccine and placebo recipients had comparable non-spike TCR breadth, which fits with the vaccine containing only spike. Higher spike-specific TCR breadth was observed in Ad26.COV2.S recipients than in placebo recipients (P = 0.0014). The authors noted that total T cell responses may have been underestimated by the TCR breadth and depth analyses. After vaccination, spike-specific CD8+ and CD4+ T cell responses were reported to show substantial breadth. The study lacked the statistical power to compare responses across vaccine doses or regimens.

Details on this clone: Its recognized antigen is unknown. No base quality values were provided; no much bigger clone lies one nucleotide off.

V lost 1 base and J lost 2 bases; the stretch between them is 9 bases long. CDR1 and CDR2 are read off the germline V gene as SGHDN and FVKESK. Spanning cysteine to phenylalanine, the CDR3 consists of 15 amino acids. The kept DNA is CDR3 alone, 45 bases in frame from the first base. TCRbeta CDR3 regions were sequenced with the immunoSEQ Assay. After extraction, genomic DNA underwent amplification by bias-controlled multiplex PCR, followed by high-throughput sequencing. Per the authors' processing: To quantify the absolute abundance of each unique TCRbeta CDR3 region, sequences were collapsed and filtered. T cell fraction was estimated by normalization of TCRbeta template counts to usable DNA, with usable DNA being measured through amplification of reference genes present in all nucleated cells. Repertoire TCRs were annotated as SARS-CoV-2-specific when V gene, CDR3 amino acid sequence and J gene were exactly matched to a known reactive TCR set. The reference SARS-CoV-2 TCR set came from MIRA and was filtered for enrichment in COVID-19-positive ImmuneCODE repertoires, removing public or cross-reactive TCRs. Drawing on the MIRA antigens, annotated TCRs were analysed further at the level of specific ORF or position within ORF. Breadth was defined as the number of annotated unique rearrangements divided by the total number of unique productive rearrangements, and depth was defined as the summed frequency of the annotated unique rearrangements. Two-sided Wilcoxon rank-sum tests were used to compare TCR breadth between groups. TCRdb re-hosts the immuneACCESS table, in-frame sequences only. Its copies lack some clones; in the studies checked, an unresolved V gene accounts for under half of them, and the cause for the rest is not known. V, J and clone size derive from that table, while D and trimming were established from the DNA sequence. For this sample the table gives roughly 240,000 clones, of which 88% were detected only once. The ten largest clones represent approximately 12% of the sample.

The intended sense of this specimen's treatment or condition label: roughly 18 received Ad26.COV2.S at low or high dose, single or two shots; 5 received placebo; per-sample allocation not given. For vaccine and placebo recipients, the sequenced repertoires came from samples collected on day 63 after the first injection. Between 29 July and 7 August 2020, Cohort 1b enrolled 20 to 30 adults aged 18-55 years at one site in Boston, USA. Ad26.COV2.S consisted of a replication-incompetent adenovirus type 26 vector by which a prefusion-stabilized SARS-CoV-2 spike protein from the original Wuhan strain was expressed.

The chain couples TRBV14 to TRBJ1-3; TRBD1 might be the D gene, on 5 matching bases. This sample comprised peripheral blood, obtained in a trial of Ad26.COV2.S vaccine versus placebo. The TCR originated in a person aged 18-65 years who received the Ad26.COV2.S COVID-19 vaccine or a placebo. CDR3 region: CASSQVWTPGNTIYF. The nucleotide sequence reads TGTGCCAGCAGCCAAGTTTGGACACCTGGAAACACCATATATTTT. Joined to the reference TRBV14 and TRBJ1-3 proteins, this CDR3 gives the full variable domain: EAGVTQFPSHSVIEKGQTVTLRCDPISGHDNLYWYRRVMGKEIKFLLHFVKESKQDESGMPNNRFLAERTGGTYSTLKVQPAELEDSGVYFCASSQVWTPGNTIYFGEGSWLTVV.